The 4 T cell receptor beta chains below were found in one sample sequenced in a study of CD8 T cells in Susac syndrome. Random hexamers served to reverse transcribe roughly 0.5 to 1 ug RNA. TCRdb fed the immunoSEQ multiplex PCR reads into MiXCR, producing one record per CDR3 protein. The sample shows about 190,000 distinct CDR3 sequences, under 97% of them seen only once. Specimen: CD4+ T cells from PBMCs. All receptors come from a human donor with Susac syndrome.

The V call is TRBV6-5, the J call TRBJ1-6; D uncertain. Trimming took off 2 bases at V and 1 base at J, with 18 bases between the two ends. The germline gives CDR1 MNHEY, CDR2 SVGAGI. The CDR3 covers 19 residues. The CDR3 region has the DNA TGTGCCAGCAGTTACGAGGTCGCAGGAACCAAATCCTATAATTCACCCCTCCACTTT. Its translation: CASSYEVAGTKSYNSPLHF.

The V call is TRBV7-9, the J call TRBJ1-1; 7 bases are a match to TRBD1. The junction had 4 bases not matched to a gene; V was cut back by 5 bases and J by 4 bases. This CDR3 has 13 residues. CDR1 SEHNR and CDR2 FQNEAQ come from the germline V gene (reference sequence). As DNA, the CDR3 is TGTGCCAGCAGCCCGGGACAGCTCACTGAAGCTTTCTTT. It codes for CASSPGQLTEAFF. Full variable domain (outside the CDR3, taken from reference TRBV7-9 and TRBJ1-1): DTGVSQNPRHKITKRGQNVTFRCDPISEHNRLYWYRQTLGQGPEFLTYFQNEAQLEKSRLLSDRFSAERPKGSFSTLEIQRTEQGDSAMYLCASSPGQLTEAFFGQGTRLTVV.

The DNA for the CDR3 is TGCAGCGTTAGGTATAGCTCCTACAATGAGCAGTTCTTC. Its translation is CSVRYSSYNEQFF. The chain has TRBV29-1 and TRBJ2-1; D is undetermined. The CDR3 spans 13 residues. Trimming left V 5 bases short and J 0 bases short, with 8 bases between. Germline V lookup: CDR1 SQVTM, CDR2 ANQGSEA.

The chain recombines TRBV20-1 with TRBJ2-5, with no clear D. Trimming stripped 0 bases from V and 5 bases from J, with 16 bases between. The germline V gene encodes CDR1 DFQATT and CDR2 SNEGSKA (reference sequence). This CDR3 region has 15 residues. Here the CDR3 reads CSARDDRRLIETQYF. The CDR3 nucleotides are TGCAGTGCTAGAGATGATCGGAGACTTATCGAGACCCAGTACTTC.